The clone carrying this T cell receptor (beta chain) was observed a handful of times. What it recognizes is unknown. V lost 5 bases and J lost 0, with 17 bases in between. The CDR3 consists of 16 residues. The germline CDR1 and CDR2 sequences are LNHNV and YYDKDF (reference sequence). TCRdb itself ran the 5' RACE reads through MiXCR, one entry per CDR3 protein. The data hold under 250,000 distinct CDR3 sequences, with 7.3% observed a single time. The data derive from a study of CD8 T cells in ankylosing spondylitis. General study results and limits: There was a TCR beta motif, made of eight highly homologous variants, that appeared characteristic of ankylosing spondylitis blood.

The gene calls are TRBV15 and TRBJ2-7, with D tentatively TRBD1 (6 bases). This TCR came from a male donor with ankylosing spondylitis. Source material: blood, either unsorted or a sorted T cell fraction (not recorded which). CDR3 sequence reads: CATSLTSGADSYEQYF. CDR3 coding DNA: TGTGCCACCAGCCTTACATCAGGGGCTGACTCCTACGAGCAGTACTTC.